The clone carrying this T cell receptor (beta chain) showed up just once. Antigen: not known. Alongside a J-beta primer mix, a sample-barcoded 5' primer served in a second PCR lasting roughly 6 to 11 cycles. Tags on each cDNA molecule came from a template-switch adaptor with 12 random nucleotides. TCRdb itself ran the 5' RACE reads through MiXCR, one entry per CDR3 protein. The data show hundreds of thousands of distinct CDR3 sequences, with over 40% seen just once and 30% held by the top ten. The CDR3 length is 13 residues. Per germline, CDR1 DFQATT and CDR2 SNEGSKA (reference sequence). V lost 3 bases, J lost 2 bases, and 4 bases stayed unmatched. The data were obtained in a study of blood T cells in healthy people across ages. The overall study: Template switching recovered approximately one barcoded beta molecule for every two T cells. General study results and limits: Changes seen in expanded clonotypes were possibly confounded by donor CMV status left unknown. Per million T cells, TCR beta diversity dropped roughly linearly as age increased.

Source material: blood. The chain carries TRBV20-1 and TRBJ2-7; 7 nucleotides align to TRBD2. This TCR was sampled from a man at least 80 years old in good health. The CDR3 coding sequence is TGCAGTGCTAGTCGGCGGGGGACCTACGAGCAGTACTTC. Translated, it gives CSASRRGTYEQYF.